The 14 T cell receptor beta chains below all came from one sample that was sequenced in a study of patients and donors after allogeneic stem cell transplantation. Each CDR3 protein gets one entry after TCRdb re-called the RT-PCR reads with MiXCR. The table records 150,000 to 250,000 distinct CDR3 sequences, roughly two fifths of them present only once. Sequences were obtained from blood, either unsorted or a sorted T cell fraction (not recorded which). These receptors all stem from a human donor who was either an allogeneic HSCT recipient or a stem cell or donor lymphocyte infusion donor (not recorded which). It is not recorded whose cells these are; they may come from a transplant donor.

The chain joins TRBV5-1 to TRBJ2-7; 12 bases align to TRBD1. V dropped 3 bases and J dropped 4; count of bases not matched to a gene: 2. The CDR3 has 14 amino acids. The V gene's germline CDR1 is SGHRS and CDR2 YFSETQ. The CDR3 nucleotides read TGCGCCAGCAGCTGGGGACAGGGGGCTTACGAGCAGTACTTC. It codes for CASSWGQGAYEQYF.

This clonotype was picked up a small number of times. The chain employs TRBV7-2 and TRBJ1-1; no clear D gene. Deletions cut 4 bases from V and 4 bases from J, with 25 bases between. Germline CDR1 and CDR2: SGHTA and FQGNSA. The CDR3 loop spans 18 amino acids. The CDR3 bases are TGTGCCAGCAGCTCAAATCCCCCCGGCGGCACTTGGGGCACTGAAGCTTTCTTT. Translation gives CASSSNPPGGTWGTEAFF.

CDR3 sequence reads: CAISEGDRVFFAYEQYF. Here the CDR3 DNA reads TGTGCCATCAGTGAGGGCGACAGGGTTTTCTTCGCCTACGAGCAGTACTTC. The chain has TRBV10-3 and TRBJ2-7; 7 positions agree with TRBD1. J lost 2 bases, V lost 2 bases, and 12 bases had no gene match. The CDR3 runs to 17 residues. The V gene's germline CDR1 is ENHRY and CDR2 SYGVKD.

V gene TRBV27 combines with J gene TRBJ2-1; no clear D. The V gene lost 3 bases and the J gene lost 4 bases, with 7 bases spanning the gap. This CDR3 is 13 amino acids long. The germline gives CDR1 MNHEY, CDR2 SMNVEV (reference sequence). The DNA of the CDR3 is TGTGCCAGCAGTTTTTTCCAGTACAATGAGCAGTTCTTC. This codes for CASSFFQYNEQFF.

This clonotype was found a few times. The J gene is TRBJ1-1, the V gene TRBV18; D gene ambiguous. The V and J ends lost 3 bases and 1 base respectively, with 12 bases between them. In germline, CDR1 is KGHSH, CDR2 LQKENI. The CDR3 sequence is 15 residues long. The CDR3 loop is CASSPLGGQNTEAFF. The CDR3 nucleotides read TGTGCCAGCTCACCCCTGGGCGGTCAGAACACTGAAGCTTTCTTT.

Points on this clonotype: Given the absence of the conserved phenylalanine or tryptophan at the CDR3 end, a read error is likely. V is TRBV3-1 and J is TRBJ1-2, with a possible D match to TRBD1 (5 bases). The germline V gene encodes CDR1 LGHDT and CDR2 YNNKEL (reference sequence). There are 15 residues in the CDR3. The V gene lost 4 bases and the J gene lost 0 bases, with 12 bases spanning the gap. The CDR3: CASSRILGPNYGYTC. CDR3 DNA: TGTGCCAGCAGCCGGATTCTGGGACCTAACTATGGCTACACCTGC.

The CDR3: CASSLVRDSDNEQFF. The CDR3, as DNA: TGTGCCAGCAGCTTAGTCCGGGACTCAGACAATGAGCAGTTCTTC. The rearrangement uses TRBV7-8 and TRBJ2-1; tentative D call: TRBD2 (6 bases). Per germline, CDR1 SGHVS and CDR2 FQNEAQ. This CDR3 spans 15 amino acids. V dropped 1 base and J dropped 5 bases, with 12 bases sitting between them.

The J gene is TRBJ2-2, the V gene TRBV7-9; D is unresolved. Trimming cost V 4 bases and J 2 bases, with 8 bases left between them. CDR1 is SEHNR, CDR2 FQNEAQ, per germline (reference sequence). This CDR3 region has 14 residues. CDR3 coding DNA: TGTGCCAGCAGCTACCTAGGCAACACCGGGGAGCTGTTTTTT. Encoded protein: CASSYLGNTGELFF.

The sample holds a few counts of this clonotype. The rearrangement links TRBV7-9 to TRBJ1-1; no clear D gene. There are 15 residues in the CDR3. V lost 2 bases and J 2 bases, leaving 12 bases between the germline ends. Germline V gene data show CDR1 as SEHNR and CDR2 as FQNEAQ (reference sequence). In DNA form, the CDR3 reads TGTGCCAGCAGCTTAATGGACCGTCCTAACACTGAAGCTTTCTTT. Its translation is CASSLMDRPNTEAFF.

This clonotype was counted a few times. V and J are TRBV12-3 or TRBV12-4 and TRBJ1-1; TRBD1 aligns across 8 bases. V lost 7 bases to trimming and J lost 8 bases; unmatched junction nucleotides: 6. The CDR3 is 12 amino acids. CDR3 loop: CASNHRGTEAFF. CDR3 sequence (DNA): TGTGCCAGCAACCACAGGGGGACAGAAGCTTTCTTT.

This clonotype was seen a handful of times. J is TRBJ1-5 and V is TRBV9; D call uncertain. The germline gives CDR1 SGDLS, CDR2 YYNGEE. The CDR3 runs 15 residues. The ends were cut back, 0 bases at V and 0 bases at J, with 7 bases in the middle. The CDR3 coding sequence is TGTGCCAGCAGCGTAGAGGGTTATAGCAATCAGCCCCAGCATTTT. Its translation: CASSVEGYSNQPQHF.

The rearrangement joins TRBV12-3 or TRBV12-4 to TRBJ1-2; no clear D. This CDR3 is built from 14 residues. Trimming stripped 5 bases from V and 5 bases from J, with 15 bases between. Written as DNA, the CDR3 is TGTGCCAGCAGTGGGATAAGGACTCCTTATGGCTACACCTTC. Translation gives CASSGIRTPYGYTF.

This clonotype was counted only a few times. The V and J genes are TRBV7-2 and TRBJ2-1, with a tentative D call TRBD1 (5 bases). V gave up 1 base and J gave up 7 bases, with 11 bases separating them. The CDR3 is 14 amino acids. Germline values: CDR1 SGHTA, CDR2 FQGNSA. The CDR3 bases are TGTGCCAGCAGCTTAGTCCAGGGCGTTAATGAGCAGTTCTTC. Residues: CASSLVQGVNEQFF.

The CDR3 DNA reads as TGTGCCAGCAGCCTAAACGGACAGGGGGCAGATGAAAAACTGTTTTTT. Its translation: CASSLNGQGADEKLFF. This sequence joins TRBV7-9 and TRBJ1-4; TRBD1 agrees at 11 bases. The trim removed 5 bases at V and 6 bases at J, leaving 8 bases unmatched. The V gene's germline CDR1 is SEHNR and CDR2 FQNEAQ (reference sequence). This CDR3 has 16 amino acids.